Listed here is a single T cell receptor beta chain. This specimen comes from a study of PD-L1 blockade in urothelial cancer. Into every PCR, synthetic TCR analog templates were spiked. The data were produced by immunoSEQ multiplex PCR, yet TCRdb's version contains in-frame clones alone and is incomplete. The table records 70,000 or so clones, approximately 81% of them present only once. Locally advanced or metastatic urothelial carcinoma was diagnosed in the patients. Per germline, CDR1 LNHDA and CDR2 SQIVND (reference sequence). V was clipped by 9 bases and J by 6 bases; unmatched bases: 9. The CDR3 has 14 residues.

The sample here was PBMCs, taken around atezolizumab (anti-PD-L1) treatment. The TCR comes from a man between 65 and 85 years old with urothelial cancer. The chain employs TRBV19 and TRBJ2-7, with 12 bases identical to TRBD2. CDR3 loop: CASSRLAGATEQYF. The CDR3 DNA reads TGTGCCAGCTCTAGACTAGCGGGAGCGACCGAGCAGTACTTC.